This T cell receptor (beta chain) was sequenced in a study of response to subunit inactivated influenza vaccine. Trimming left V 6 bases short and J 2 bases short, with 14 bases between. The length of the CDR3 is 15 residues. From germline, CDR1 is MDHEN and CDR2 SYDVKM. This clonotype has at least ten counts. TCRdb reprocessed the RT-PCR reads with MiXCR, giving one entry per CDR3 protein. The profile shows approximately 530,000 distinct CDR3 sequences, roughly 8.2% of them singletons. The chain recombines TRBV28 with TRBJ1-5; D unresolved. This TCR was sampled from a man in his fifties or sixties who received an inactivated influenza vaccine. Sequenced here: PBMCs from blood, sampled about 24 months after vaccination. CDR3 region: CASSGEGAGNQPQHF. CDR3 in DNA: TGTGCCAGCAGCGGGGAGGGAGCGGGCAATCAGCCCCAGCATTTT. Using reference TRBV28 and TRBJ1-5 for the parts outside the CDR3, the full variable domain is DVKVTQSSRYLVKRTGEKVFLECVQDMDHENMFWYRQDPGLGLRLIYFSYDVKMKEKGDIPEGYSVSREKKERFSLILESASTNQTSMYLCASSGEGAGNQPQHFGDGTRLSIL.